This T cell receptor beta chain came from a study of beta chain features in type 1 diabetes (dated by TCRdb to the late 2010s). In the study overall: Patients and healthy donors did not differ in mean age, gender distribution, total cell number or subset yield. Regulatory and stem cell-like memory subsets were isolated from only 8 patients and roughly 8 healthy donors, whereas naive and central memory subsets came from all 28 donors. Across all samples, 107,917,701 sorted cells were examined, and cell number per subset correlated strongly with RNA yield. In the study, recently diagnosed type 1 diabetes patients and matched healthy donors were compared on the TCRB repertoires of their sorted circulating CD4+ T cell subsets.

V gives up 2 bases and J gives up 8 bases, and the segment between their germline ends measures 10 bases. The CDR3 contains 13 residues, cysteine and phenylalanine counted. CDR3 DNA only is kept here, 39 bases in frame from base 1. Per the germline V gene, SNHLY is the CDR1 and FYNNEI is the CDR2. Broader findings and caveats from the paper: A moderate but significant shortening of TCRB CDR3 length was observed in type 1 diabetes patients in all four CD4+ subsets. Shorter templates might have been favored by PCR, but patient and control samples were amplified and corrected together, so both groups would have been affected equally by any skew. Because the HLA sub-analyses included only small numbers of individuals, any influence of HLA type on TCRB rearrangement was left unresolved. Naive, central memory and regulatory TCRB repertoires appeared to be more alike among patients than among healthy donors. At VDJ recombination sites, patients with type 1 diabetes made fewer insertions and deleted more nucleotides, a pattern implying thymic rearrangement abnormalities. Because cDNA was sequenced instead of genomic DNA, activated cells with high expression could be over-represented, although the groups did not differ in activation or CD3 levels.

This clone appeared a few times. This receptor's antigen is unknown. Qualities for individual bases were not recorded, and no much larger clone is one base off. The entire amount of isolated RNA was reverse transcribed using the High Capacity cDNA Reverse Transcription Kit, so the sequenced TCRB transcripts were expressed ones. Deep immunoSEQ sequencing was performed on naive, central memory and regulatory T cell samples, with an average of about 4 million total reads per sample. Sorted cells were lysed in RLT buffer and RNA was extracted with DNase-treated RNeasy Micro or Mini kits, depending on cell number. Each cell subset was processed separately to prevent cross-contamination, with patient and healthy donor samples processed together. TCRB sequences were amplified from cDNA with the immunoSEQ multiplex PCR, producing 87-bp fragments spanning the CDR3 region. Amplicons were sequenced on the Illumina HiSeq platform. Per the authors' processing: Synthetic template baselines were used to correct PCR bias computationally, reads within Hamming distance 2 were collapsed together, and singletons that could not be merged were discarded. By aligning reads against IMGT, V, D and J genes, CDR3 length, and insertions or deletions at six rearrangement sites were assigned. Within each subset, clonotype counts were normalized to sorted cell number, and only after that were true diversity and Gini coefficients computed with the tcR R package. Repertoire sharing was quantified using the overlap coefficient calculated on TCRB nucleotide sequences. In TCRdb, the immuneACCESS table is reduced to in-frame sequences with V and J assigned. These tables do not hold every clone; where another copy was compared, an unresolved V gene accounts for under half, and the others remain unexplained. The V and J calls and clone size were taken over from that table, and D and trimming were inferred from the DNA. The sample data list 300,000 or so clones, and around 8.5% of these were observed just once. Around 1% of the sample is in the top ten clones.

Each donor gave one peripheral blood draw, approximately 120 mL on average, collected into heparinised tubes. Naive, central memory, regulatory and stem cell-like memory CD4+ T cells were sorted on a BD FACSAria II using a panel including CD45RO, CCR7, CD25, CD127, CD95 and CD27. All sorted populations exceeded 95% purity. PBMCs were isolated immediately by Lymphoprep density gradient centrifugation and stained directly without culture. So that batch effects would be minimized, each experiment stained and sorted samples in pairs, pairing one healthy donor with one patient. This clonotype was obtained from a man aged 30 to 39 with type 1 diabetes. This chain joins TRBV2 to TRBJ2-1; the D gene is unclear. Sequencing input: central memory CD4+ T cells from blood. The nucleotide sequence reads TGTGCCAGCAGTGAAACTGGGAAACATGAGCAGTTCTTC. This yields the protein CASSETGKHEQFF.